A single sample gave rise to the 26 T cell receptor beta chains below, sequenced in a study of blood T cell repertoires in COVID-19. Clones were read by immunoSEQ multiplex PCR, and TCRdb kept only the in-frame ones, dropping some. The table lists some 140,000 clones, less than 80% of them singletons. The sample was peripheral blood. The source of these receptors is a man aged 55 to 70 with acute or convalescent COVID-19.

The chain combines TRBV24-1 with TRBJ2-1; D is perhaps TRBD2 (6 bases). Trimming stripped 5 bases from V and 1 base from J, with 11 bases between. The CDR3 extends over 15 amino acids. Germline V gives CDR1 KGHDR, CDR2 SFDVKD. In DNA form, the CDR3 reads TGTGCCACCAGTGGGGGGGACCGGTCCTACAATGAGCAGTTCTTC. Amino acid sequence: CATSGGDRSYNEQFF.

The rearrangement joins TRBV28 to TRBJ1-1, with a possible D match to TRBD1 (6 bases). Germline lookup yields CDR1 MDHEN and CDR2 SYDVKM. This CDR3 is 15 amino acids long. The V end was cut by 5 bases, the J end by 1 base, with 14 bases between. The CDR3 region has the DNA TGTGCCAGCAGTCCCAGGGGAAACCAGAACACTGAAGCTTTCTTT. Translating it yields CASSPRGNQNTEAFF.

The genes are TRBV7-8 and TRBJ2-2; the match to TRBD2 covers 10 bases. V was clipped by 5 bases and J by 4 bases; unmatched bases: 4. The CDR3 loop spans 15 amino acids. Germline CDR1 reads SGHVS; CDR2 reads FQNEAQ. In DNA, the CDR3 is TGTGCCAGCAGCCCCCGGACTAGCGGCACCGGGGAGCTGTTTTTT. This encodes CASSPRTSGTGELFF.

The V gene is TRBV20-1, the J gene TRBJ2-1; 12 nucleotides agree with TRBD2. The trim removed 3 bases at V and 5 bases at J, leaving 5 bases unmatched. Per germline, CDR1 DFQATT and CDR2 SNEGSKA (reference sequence). The CDR3 totals 15 residues. This CDR3 reads CSASGTSGRNNEQFF. CDR3 in DNA: TGCAGTGCTAGTGGCACTAGCGGGAGGAACAATGAGCAGTTCTTC.

The chain employs TRBV28 and TRBJ1-5, with no clear D. CDR3 length: 12 amino acids. Trimming left V 8 bases short and J 7 bases short, with 12 bases between. Germline loops: CDR1 MDHEN, CDR2 SYDVKM. Here the CDR3 reads CASFEAGQPQHF. As DNA, the CDR3 is TGTGCCAGCTTTGAGGCGGGACAGCCCCAGCATTTT.

The chain recombines TRBV7-9 with TRBJ2-3, with D perhaps TRBD2 (5 bases). CDR3 length: 13 amino acids. Trimming pared 5 bases from V and 3 bases from J, leaving 9 bases between. Germline CDR1 is SEHNR and CDR2 is FQNEAQ (reference sequence). This CDR3 reads CASSPGGTDTQYF. Here the CDR3 DNA reads TGTGCCAGCAGCCCAGGCGGGACAGATACGCAGTATTTT.

This clone was found many times. J is TRBJ2-1 and V is TRBV27; D might be TRBD1 (7 bases). Germline V CDR1 and CDR2: MNHEY, SMNVEV (reference sequence). The CDR3 runs 14 residues. V lost 6 bases and J 7 bases, leaving 16 bases between the germline ends. CDR3 amino acids: CASSFSSGGNEQFF. The CDR3 DNA sequence: TGTGCCAGCAGCTTTAGCTCAGGGGGGAATGAGCAGTTCTTC.

V usage is TRBV28 and J usage is TRBJ1-2; 9 nucleotides agree with TRBD1. V lost 2 bases, J lost 2 bases, and 0 bases stayed unmatched. This CDR3 has 14 amino acids. CDR1 and CDR2 (germline): MDHEN, SYDVKM. CDR3 in amino acids: CASSLGTGNYGYTF. CDR3 nucleotides: TGTGCCAGCAGTTTAGGGACAGGGAACTATGGCTACACCTTC.

The sample holds a few counts of this clone. CDR3: CASSISGTGYGYTF. DNA for the CDR3: TGTGCCAGTAGTATTTCCGGGACAGGCTATGGCTACACCTTC. This chain joins TRBV19 and TRBJ1-2, with 8 nucleotides matching TRBD1. V gave up 3 bases and J gave up 4 bases; unmatched junction bases: 4. The CDR3 consists of 14 residues. Germline V lookup: CDR1 LNHDA, CDR2 SQIVND (reference sequence).

This clone was observed at least ten times. The chain uses TRBV5-1 and TRBJ2-5; TRBD1 matches 7 bases. Germline V gives CDR1 SGHRS, CDR2 YFSETQ. Trimming took 4 bases from V and 3 from J; bases not matched to a gene: 9. The CDR3 is 15 amino acids. The CDR3 sequence is CASSRGTAQEETQYF. CDR3 sequence (DNA): TGCGCCAGCAGCCGAGGGACAGCACAAGAAGAGACCCAGTACTTC.

The table lists this clone with a count of one. The V gene is TRBV27, the J gene TRBJ2-1, with D maybe TRBD2 (6 bases). Trimming cost V 6 bases and J 2 bases, with 14 bases left between them. Germline lookup yields CDR1 MNHEY and CDR2 SMNVEV (reference sequence). CDR3 size: 15 residues. The CDR3 sequence: CASRPRAGPYNEQFF. CDR3 bases: TGTGCCAGCAGGCCCCGGGCGGGGCCCTACAATGAGCAGTTCTTC.

The chain couples TRBV5-5 to TRBJ2-4, with 8 bases identical to TRBD1. Germline lookup yields CDR1 SGHKS and CDR2 YYEKEE (reference sequence). V trimming: 5 bases; J trimming: 10 bases; junction bases outside the gene matches: 17. The CDR3 length is 16 residues. The CDR3 reads CASSSDAGGAGWIQYF. CDR3 DNA: TGTGCCAGCAGTTCGGATGCAGGGGGCGCAGGTTGGATTCAGTACTTC.

The gene calls are TRBV19 and TRBJ1-2; 7 bases agree with TRBD1. V was pared by 8 bases and J by 5 bases, with 11 bases of the junction left unmatched. Germline V CDR1 and CDR2: LNHDA, SQIVND (reference sequence). The CDR3 totals 14 residues. DNA for the CDR3: TGTGCCAGTCGAAGGCTTGACAGGGAATATGGCTACACCTTC. This gives the protein CASRRLDREYGYTF.

This chain joins TRBV7-8 and TRBJ2-2; 8 nucleotides align to TRBD1. Germline lookup yields CDR1 SGHVS and CDR2 FQNEAQ. The junction had 8 bases not matched to a gene; V was cut back by 5 bases and J by 6 bases. This CDR3 is built from 15 residues. CDR3 in amino acids: CASSPTGDRAGELFF. In nucleotides, the CDR3 is TGTGCCAGCAGCCCGACAGGGGATCGTGCCGGGGAGCTGTTTTTT.

This rearrangement joins TRBV7-6 to TRBJ1-1, with D possibly TRBD1 on 5 matching bases. CDR1 is SGHVS and CDR2 is FNYEAQ in the germline V gene. The CDR3 consists of 15 residues. V gave up 1 base and J gave up 5 bases, with 14 bases separating them. CDR3 DNA sequence: TGTGCCAGCAGCTTAGTGCAGGGCTGGCGGACTGAAGCTTTCTTT. Residues: CASSLVQGWRTEAFF.

In this sample, this clone turned up a few times. This chain's CDR3 is CATSDLQSGGYTF. The CDR3 region has the DNA TGTGCCACCAGTGATTTGCAATCCGGGGGCTACACCTTC. The chain uses TRBV24-1 and TRBJ1-2; D is ambiguous. Trimming pared 0 bases from V and 8 bases from J, leaving 9 bases between. The germline gives CDR1 KGHDR, CDR2 SFDVKD. This CDR3 is built from 13 residues.

The chain uses TRBV24-1 and TRBJ2-1; 8 nucleotides line up with TRBD2. This CDR3 is 15 amino acids long. CDR1 is KGHDR, CDR2 SFDVKD, per germline. V lost 9 bases to trimming and J lost 8 bases; unmatched junction nucleotides: 14. CDR3 region: CATQTGTSVLYEQFF. The CDR3, as DNA: TGTGCCACCCAAACCGGGACTAGTGTTTTATATGAGCAGTTCTTC.

This chain uses TRBV4-3 with TRBJ1-3; D gene unclear. The CDR3 is 15 residues long. Per germline, CDR1 LGHNA and CDR2 YSLEER. The ends were cut back, 0 bases at V and 4 bases at J, with 10 bases in the middle. The CDR3 is CASSQDRVSGNTIYF. The CDR3 coding sequence is TGCGCCAGCAGCCAAGACCGCGTCTCGGGAAACACCATATATTTT.

The chain couples TRBV5-4 to TRBJ1-2, with D maybe TRBD1 (5 bases). The CDR3 length is 12 residues. Deletions cut 3 bases from V and 4 bases from J, with 7 bases between. Germline lookup yields CDR1 SGHNT and CDR2 YYREEE (reference sequence). DNA for the CDR3: TGTGCCAGCAGCTCTGACAGCTATGGCTACACCTTC. This sequence encodes CASSSDSYGYTF.

This clone was counted a few times. J is TRBJ2-1 and V is TRBV30, with 9 bases matching TRBD2. Germline CDR1 and CDR2: GTSNPN and SVGIG (reference sequence). V dropped 5 bases and J dropped 9; count of bases not matched to a gene: 5. This CDR3 has 12 residues. CDR3 in amino acids: CAWAGGPFEQFF. The CDR3 bases are TGTGCCTGGGCGGGAGGGCCATTTGAGCAGTTCTTC.

This sequence joins TRBV9 and TRBJ1-2, with D possibly matching TRBD1 (6 bases). CDR3 length: 14 residues. The V and J ends lost 0 bases and 7 bases respectively, with 13 bases between them. Germline V CDR1 and CDR2: SGDLS, YYNGEE. CDR3 loop: CASSVAVGGAGYTF. CDR3 in DNA: TGTGCCAGCAGCGTAGCGGTGGGGGGGGCTGGCTACACCTTC.

The sample holds a few counts of this clone. CDR3 protein: CASSPTGGSDTIYF. CDR3 DNA sequence: TGCGCCAGCAGCCCGACAGGTGGTTCGGACACCATATATTTT. The V and J genes are TRBV5-1 and TRBJ1-3; D may be TRBD1 (6 bases). The V end lost 4 bases, the J end lost 8 bases, and 16 bases lay between the germline ends. Per germline, CDR1 SGHRS and CDR2 YFSETQ. The CDR3 covers 14 residues.

This clone has only one observation. The gene calls are TRBV25-1 and TRBJ2-5; 9 bases align to TRBD1. Per the germline V gene, CDR1 is MGHDK and CDR2 is SYGVNS. V gave up 4 bases and J gave up 4 bases; unmatched junction bases: 10. There are 16 residues in the CDR3. The CDR3 region is CASSGRDRVSVETQYF. The CDR3 coding sequence is TGTGCCAGCAGTGGCCGGGACAGGGTCTCCGTAGAGACCCAGTACTTC. Variable domain in full (rest from reference TRBV25-1 and TRBJ2-5): EADIYQTPRYLVIGTGKKITLECSQTMGHDKMYWYQQDPGMELHLIHYSYGVNSTEKGDLSSESTVSRIRTEHFPLTLESARPSHTSQYLCASSGRDRVSVETQYFGPGTRLLVL.

V is TRBV20-1 and J is TRBJ2-3; maybe TRBD2 (6 bases). In germline, CDR1 is DFQATT, CDR2 SNEGSKA (reference sequence). Trimming took 4 bases from V and 4 from J, leaving 18 bases between them. The CDR3 is 15 residues long. The CDR3 region has the DNA TGCAGTGCTACTGAAGTAGGGGAGGTTTCAGATACGCAGTATTTT. Protein product: CSATEVGEVSDTQYF.

This chain links TRBV10-3 with TRBJ2-7; 8 nucleotides match TRBD1. The CDR3 contains 15 residues. CDR1 is ENHRY, CDR2 SYGVKD, per germline. Trimming took 0 bases from V and 6 from J; bases not matched to a gene: 7. The DNA for the CDR3 is TGTGCCATCAGTGAGTCGAATACAGGGGGGAGCGAGCAGTACTTC. Translation gives CAISESNTGGSEQYF.

CDR3 in DNA: TGTGCCAGCAGCAGTACACCGAACACTGAAGCTTTCTTT. The encoded protein is CASSSTPNTEAFF. The chain has TRBV2 and TRBJ1-1; D gene ambiguous. Trimming removed 6 bases at V and 1 base at J, with 9 bases between. Germline values: CDR1 SNHLY, CDR2 FYNNEI. The CDR3 runs to 13 residues.